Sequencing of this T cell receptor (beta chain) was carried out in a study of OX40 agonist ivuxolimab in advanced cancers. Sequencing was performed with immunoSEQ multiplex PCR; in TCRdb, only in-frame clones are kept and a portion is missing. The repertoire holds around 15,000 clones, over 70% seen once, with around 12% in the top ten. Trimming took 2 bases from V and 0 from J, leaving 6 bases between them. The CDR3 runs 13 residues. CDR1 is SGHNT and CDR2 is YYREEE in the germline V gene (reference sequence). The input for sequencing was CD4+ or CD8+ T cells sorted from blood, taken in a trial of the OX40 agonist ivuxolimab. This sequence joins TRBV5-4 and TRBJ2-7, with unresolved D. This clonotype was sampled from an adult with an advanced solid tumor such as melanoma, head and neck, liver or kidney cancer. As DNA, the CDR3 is TGTGCCAGCAGCTTAGACCGCTCCTACGAGCAGTACTTC. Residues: CASSLDRSYEQYF.